Listed below are T cell receptor beta chains from one sample, sequenced in a study of beta chain features in type 1 diabetes. TCRdb's copy holds only in-frame clones and misses some; the assay was immunoSEQ multiplex PCR. The sample has around 290,000 clones, roughly 8% seen once. Sequencing was carried out using central memory CD4+ T cells from blood. These receptor sequences come from a woman in her late teens or twenties in good health. Each CDR3 is given with its conserved first and last residue. The order of the fields is clone size, J gene, D gene, V gene, CDR3 DNA, CDR3 protein. D genes are given only for firm matches. The listing skips clone size in some rows; elsewhere it reads once, few, many or a size class.

-	TRBJ1-2	-	TRBV7-2	TGTGCCAGCAGCTCCTCCCGGGAATATGGCTACACCTTC	CASSSSREYGYTF
few	TRBJ1-1	TRBD1	TRBV7-2	TGTGCCAGCAGCTTCGCCGGGACAGGGATGTTCTTT	CASSFAGTGMFF
-	TRBJ1-3	TRBD1	TRBV7-9	TGTGCCAGCAGCCAACAGGGGAGCTCTGGAAACACCATATATTTT	CASSQQGSSGNTIYF
many	TRBJ2-6	-	TRBV2	TGTGCCAGCAAATGGAGCTCTGGGGCCAACGTCCTGACTTTC	CASKWSSGANVLTF
few	TRBJ2-5	-	TRBV5-1	TGCGCCAGCAGCTTGGATCAGTCAGAGACCCAGTACTTC	CASSLDQSETQYF
-	TRBJ1-2	-	TRBV7-2	TGTGCCAGCAGCTCGGGATCCCACTATGGCTACACCTTC	CASSSGSHYGYTF
few	TRBJ2-1	-	TRBV2	TGTGCCAGCGGTTCCGGGATTTACAATGAGCAGTTCTTC	CASGSGIYNEQFF
-	TRBJ2-3	TRBD2	TRBV4-2	TGTGCCAGCAGCCAAGAGACTAGCGGGGGAACAGATACGCAGTATTTT	CASSQETSGGTDTQYF
-	TRBJ2-5	-	TRBV7-7	TGTGCCAGCAGCTTAGCAGGGATCCCCCAGGAGACCCAGTACTTC	CASSLAGIPQETQYF
few	TRBJ2-7	TRBD1	TRBV25-1	TGTGCCAGCAGTGAAGTCCCGGGACAGGGATCCAGCTCCTACGAGCAGTACTTC	CASSEVPGQGSSSYEQYF
-	TRBJ1-1	-	TRBV28	TGTGCCAGCAGTTTATTTGGCAGATCCAACACTGAAGCTTTCTTT	CASSLFGRSNTEAFF
-	TRBJ2-3	-	TRBV4-3	TGCGCCAGCAGCCACTCAGATACCACAGATACGCAGTATTTT	CASSHSDTTDTQYF
few	TRBJ2-5	TRBD1	TRBV5-6	TGTGCCAGCAGCTCCCCTTACACCGGGACAGAACAAGAGACCCAGTACTTC	CASSSPYTGTEQETQYF
few	TRBJ2-1	-	TRBV7-2	TGTGCCAGCAGCTTAGGGATAGGGAACAATGAGCAGTTCTTC	CASSLGIGNNEQFF
-	TRBJ1-1	-	TRBV9	TGTGCCAGCAGCCCCACCCAGATGAACACTGAAGCTTTCTTT	CASSPTQMNTEAFF
few	TRBJ2-3	-	TRBV5-1	TGCGCCAGCAGCTTGGCATTGTCGGCAGATACGCAGTATTTT	CASSLALSADTQYF
-	TRBJ2-5	TRBD1	TRBV7-2	TGTGCCAGCAGCTTAAGGGACAGGGTAGTTCATGAGACCCAGTACTTC	CASSLRDRVVHETQYF
-	TRBJ1-6	TRBD1	TRBV30	TGTGCCTGGAATCTAGGGGGCGGGGGTTCACCCCTCCACTTT	CAWNLGGGGSPLHF
few	TRBJ2-5	TRBD2	TRBV19	TGTGCCAGCGGGCGGGGGGACGGAGAAGAGACCCAGTACTTC	CASGRGDGEETQYF
-	TRBJ2-1	-	TRBV29-1	TGCAGCGTTGGACGGAATTTCGGCTCCTACAATGAGCAGTTCTTC	CSVGRNFGSYNEQFF
few	TRBJ1-4	-	TRBV11-2	TGTGCCAGCAGCTCCTGGCCTAATGAAAAACTGTTTTTT	CASSSWPNEKLFF
many	TRBJ2-5	TRBD1	TRBV18	TGTGCCAGCTCCGGACAGGGCGGGGAGACCCAGTACTTC	CASSGQGGETQYF
-	TRBJ1-2	TRBD1	TRBV19	TGTGCCAGTAGCCCAGGGGGCAACTATGGCTACACCTTC	CASSPGGNYGYTF
-	TRBJ1-1	-	TRBV20-1	TGCAGTGCTAGAGATTTTGAAGCTTTCTTT	CSARDFEAFF
many	TRBJ1-1	-	TRBV29-1	TGCAGCGGGAGGGGGGGCCTGAACACTGAAGCTTTCTTT	CSGRGGLNTEAFF
-	TRBJ1-3	TRBD1	TRBV7-8	TGTGCCAGCAGCTCCATAGACAGGGGAGGAAACACCATATATTTT	CASSSIDRGGNTIYF
once	TRBJ1-4	TRBD1	TRBV2	TGTGCCAGCAGCCCCGACAGGGTTGCCAGTGAAAAACTGTTTTTT	CASSPDRVASEKLFF
few	TRBJ2-3	TRBD2	TRBV5-6	TGTGCCAGCAGGTGGCGAGGGAGGGCCAGAACAGATACGCAGTATTTT	CASRWRGRARTDTQYF
many	TRBJ1-2	-	TRBV7-9	TGTGCCAGCTCATCCGGGGGGGTTTACTATGGCTACACCTTC	CASSSGGVYYGYTF